These T cell receptor beta chains were read from a single sample in a study of T cells expressing NK-cell markers. TCRdb reworked the 5' RACE reads into one entry per CDR3 protein, no DNA. This listing includes fewer than 400,000 distinct CDR3 sequences. Source material: blood T cells: a sorted CD56 or NKG2C T cell subset, CD4+ or CD8+ T cells, or bulk PBMC T cells (not recorded which). The origin of the receptors is a woman in her 50s in good health. The CDR3 runs from the conserved cysteine through the conserved F or W.

V gene: TRBV6-6
J gene: TRBJ2-7
CDR3 protein: CASSHGQGMFMSYEQYF

V gene: TRBV12-3/TRBV12-4
J gene: TRBJ1-6
CDR3 protein: CASSSLGSPLHF

V gene: TRBV20-1
J gene: TRBJ2-1
CDR3 protein: CSASRAGPRLEQFF

V gene: TRBV7-2
J gene: TRBJ2-2
CDR3 protein: CASSSVGGPSTGELFF

V gene: TRBV29-1
J gene: TRBJ1-1
CDR3 protein: CSGGGRGEAFF

V gene: TRBV10-3
J gene: TRBJ2-1
CDR3 protein: CAISSSSAGSYNEQFF

V gene: TRBV12-3/TRBV12-4
J gene: TRBJ1-5
CDR3 protein: CASSTRGGSSNQPQHF

V gene: TRBV28
J gene: TRBJ1-2
CDR3 protein: CASSLSGPTGGYTF

V gene: TRBV11-2
J gene: TRBJ2-3
CDR3 protein: CASSFRQLAGGPRDTQYF

V gene: TRBV24-1
J gene: TRBJ2-1
CDR3 protein: CATSDLQAGVRNEQFF

V gene: TRBV15
J gene: TRBJ1-5
CDR3 protein: CATSKQGAGDQPQHF

V gene: TRBV12-5
J gene: TRBJ2-2
CDR3 protein: CASGSTGGSSGELFF

V gene: TRBV2
J gene: TRBJ2-5
CDR3 protein: CASSAGEETQYF

V gene: TRBV11-2
J gene: TRBJ1-1
CDR3 protein: CASSLDSTGSTEAFF

V gene: TRBV12-3/TRBV12-4
J gene: TRBJ2-7
CDR3 protein: CATSSIGAASYEQYF

V gene: TRBV6-5
J gene: TRBJ2-7
CDR3 protein: CASSYGSRGRYEQYF

V gene: TRBV11-2
J gene: TRBJ2-5
CDR3 protein: CASSSGSNRETQYF

V gene: TRBV20-1
J gene: TRBJ2-1
CDR3 protein: CSARGRGRDSNEQFF

V gene: TRBV3-1
J gene: TRBJ2-4
CDR3 protein: CASSQVTAGGNIQYF

V gene: TRBV4-1
J gene: TRBJ2-3
CDR3 protein: CASSQDKGARGTDTQYF

V gene: TRBV10-3
J gene: TRBJ1-1
CDR3 protein: CAITRDGVNTEAFF

V gene: TRBV5-1
J gene: TRBJ2-6
CDR3 protein: CASSGLAESGANVLTF

V gene: TRBV9
J gene: TRBJ2-5
CDR3 protein: CASSVAGGGLASQETQYF

V gene: TRBV6-6
J gene: TRBJ2-4
CDR3 protein: CASTGIRNIQYF

V gene: TRBV9
J gene: TRBJ2-1
CDR3 protein: CASSVVPGQADNEQFF

V gene: TRBV5-1
J gene: TRBJ2-1
CDR3 protein: CASSPGTQSYNEQFF

V gene: TRBV29-1
J gene: TRBJ2-1
CDR3 protein: CSASGDSPYNEQFF

V gene: TRBV7-9
J gene: TRBJ2-7
CDR3 protein: CASSSDRTSEQYF

V gene: TRBV4-1
J gene: TRBJ1-1
CDR3 protein: CASSRLGQVYTEAFF

V gene: TRBV6-2/TRBV6-3
J gene: TRBJ1-2
CDR3 protein: CAVGISMGGYTF

V gene: TRBV7-3
J gene: TRBJ2-1
CDR3 protein: CASSFSSFGSWPYNEQFF

V gene: TRBV11-2
J gene: TRBJ2-1
CDR3 protein: CASGLRDRADEQFF

V gene: TRBV20-1
J gene: TRBJ2-1
CDR3 protein: CSARDEGQGKRSYNEQFF

V gene: TRBV18
J gene: TRBJ2-3
CDR3 protein: CASSPTGGPTDTQYF

V gene: TRBV6-5
J gene: TRBJ1-5
CDR3 protein: CASSYPSYSNQPQHF

V gene: TRBV7-6
J gene: TRBJ2-4
CDR3 protein: CASSPDPGVDIQYF

V gene: TRBV20-1
J gene: TRBJ2-1
CDR3 protein: CSAREPGVLYNEQFF

V gene: TRBV5-1
J gene: TRBJ2-5
CDR3 protein: CASSLHGPKEETQYF

V gene: TRBV5-1
J gene: TRBJ1-2
CDR3 protein: CASSPPGGGRGYTF

V gene: TRBV5-1
J gene: TRBJ2-1
CDR3 protein: CATTTGAGGNEQFF

V gene: TRBV2
J gene: TRBJ2-2
CDR3 protein: CASSGLAGATGELFF

V gene: TRBV3-1
J gene: TRBJ2-3
CDR3 protein: CASRPPGLAGAADTQYF

V gene: TRBV11-2
J gene: TRBJ2-4
CDR3 protein: CASRTGDGAKNIQYF

V gene: TRBV20-1
J gene: TRBJ2-2
CDR3 protein: CSAPVSATGELFF